This TCR beta chain was profiled in a study of neurological immune-mediated disorders (dated by TCRdb to the late 2010s). Notes on the research overall: Among the 35 or so multiple sclerosis patients, approximately 30 had relapsing-remitting MS and 3 had secondary progressive MS. The study compared peripheral blood TCR-beta repertoires of HTLV-I-associated myelopathy (HAM/TSP) patients, multiple sclerosis patients and healthy controls using UMI-based sequencing. Alongside PBMC samples, the set of more than 85 TCR-beta libraries contained longitudinal samples, technical triplicates, and paired CD4+ and CD8+ T-cell subsets that had been sorted. The cohort included some 68 subjects: approximately 14 with HAM/TSP, around 34 with multiple sclerosis, and 20 healthy controls. Here is what the overall study found, with its caveats: No clinical or MRI features were associated with the MS cluster, and the authors said that larger cohorts are needed. Across subjects, expanded clones never shared an identical CDR3 amino acid sequence, which suggests that the TCR-beta repertoires in every group were private. Phylogenetic analysis grouped repertoires from 18 of 34 MS patients into a cluster of related CDR3 sequences, suggesting a possible repertoire-level signature. TCR clonal expansion was highest in HAM/TSP patients and lowest in MS patients, with MS patients falling below even healthy controls.

cDNA was synthesized by template-switch 5'RACE using a primer with a 10-nucleotide random unique molecular identifier that tagged each TCR transcript. Each sequencing run produced over 170 million TCR-beta sequences covering 15-18 subjects. The RNeasy kit was used for extraction of total RNA. TCR-beta VDJ regions were amplified with primers for the TCR constant region and the 5'RACE anchor, using the KAPA Real-time Library Amplification kit. A first PCR added sample indexes and Illumina adaptors, after which a second PCR increased the library yield. After purification with Ampure beads, the TCR product of roughly 650 bp was size-selected on a 2% E-gel SizeSelection system. Before pooling, library quality was checked on a Bioanalyzer, concentration was measured with Qubit, and libraries were quantified with the Kapa Library Quantification kit. Paired-end 2 x 150 bp sequencing of the libraries was performed on an Illumina HiSeq 2500. To increase sequence diversity, roughly 24-32% phiX was spiked into each library pool. For the original study's pipeline: Quality-filtered reads were processed with the UMI-based MiGEC pipeline, which removed over 90% of raw TCR sequences during error correction. IMGT germline references were used for aligning VDJ genes, and each clonotype was defined as a unique CDR3 amino acid sequence together with its V-J genes. Clonal expansion, Shannon diversity and CDR3 relatedness (CalcPairwiseDistances, ClusterSamples) were evaluated with VDJtools, and phylogenetic trees were built with CLCbio workbench. Expanded clones were defined as having at least 8 unique UMIs, based on coefficient-of-variation modelling across technical triplicates. The raw public data were reprocessed by TCRdb itself: fastp quality trimming at Q25, MiXCR clonotype calling, in-frame beta chains only. When rows share a CDR3 protein, they turn into one entry using the most common DNA and genes. The V and J calls shown here were made by TCRdb, not taken from the authors' results. Across this sample there are about 82,000 distinct CDR3 sequences, with around 2.6% seen only once. Around 1.1% of the sample rests with the top ten.

V is trimmed back by 3 bases and J by 7 bases, and the junction contains 12 bases that no gene match accounts for. Measured from the cysteine to the phenylalanine, the CDR3 is 16 residues long. CDR3 DNA only is kept here, 48 bases in frame from base 1. According to the germline V gene, CDR1 reads SGHVS and CDR2 reads FQNEAQ. This clonotype was counted ten times or more. This clone's antigen is unknown. Base-call qualities are not available, and no considerably larger clone is one nucleotide away. For unsorted PBMC libraries, 2 million PBMCs were used after storage in RNAlater at -80 degrees C until RNA extraction. The multiple sclerosis patients were enrolled in a US clinical protocol that evaluated disease progression with magnetic resonance imaging. PBMCs were separated from peripheral blood using Ficoll-Hypaque density gradient centrifugation and then cryopreserved in liquid nitrogen.

This TCR derives from a woman aged 25 to 45 with multiple sclerosis. The chain is made from TRBV7-8 and TRBJ2-3, and 8 junction bases match TRBD2. Input material: PBMCs. The nucleotide sequence reads TGTGCCAGCAGCTTCTCGTCGGGAGGGCCGGGATATACGCAGTATTTT. The resulting protein is CASSFSSGGPGYTQYF.